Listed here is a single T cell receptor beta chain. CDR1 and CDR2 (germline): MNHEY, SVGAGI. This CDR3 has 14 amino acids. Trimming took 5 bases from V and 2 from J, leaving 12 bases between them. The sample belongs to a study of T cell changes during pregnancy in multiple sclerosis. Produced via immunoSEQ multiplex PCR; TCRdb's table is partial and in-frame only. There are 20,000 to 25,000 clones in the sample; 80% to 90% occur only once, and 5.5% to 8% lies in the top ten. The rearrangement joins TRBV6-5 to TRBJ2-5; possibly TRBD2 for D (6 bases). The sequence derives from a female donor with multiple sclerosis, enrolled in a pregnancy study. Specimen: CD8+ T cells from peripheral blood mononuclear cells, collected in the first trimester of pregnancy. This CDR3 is CASSPLGGQETQYF. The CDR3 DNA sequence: TGTGCCAGCAGTCCCCTCGGGGGACAAGAGACCCAGTACTTC.